This entry describes one T cell receptor (beta chain). Its antigen remains undetermined. No base-level quality is on record; no much larger clone is a single base apart. The entry originates in a study of blood T cell repertoires in COVID-19 (dated by TCRdb to 2018 to 2020). Background on the whole study: The collaborator samples originated in the United States, Italy and Spain and spanned the acute and convalescent phases of COVID-19. The material from the prospective study consisted of cDNA or gDNA derived from T cells, B-cell-depleted T cells, or PBMCs. Subjects who had been exposed to COVID-19, were actively infected with it, or had recovered from it provided the deeply sampled blood TCRbeta repertoires that made up the dataset. The repertoires were released in a freely available public database meant as a resource for research on the immune response to SARS-CoV-2. The samples were drawn from the first 160 participants of the ongoing ImmuneRACE study and from 950 to 1,500 subjects provided by 6 global collaborators. Nearly every sample came with metadata listing a de-identified subject ID, COVID-19 status, age in years and sex. Where available, HLA class I and class II types were taken from metadata supplied by the sample provider and were not determined by assay-based typing. The full study reports these points: Clinical and demographic metadata were provided uncurated, with the amount varying by source and participant.

The immunoSEQ Assay, a bias-controlled multiplex PCR, was used to amplify TCRbeta CDR3 regions from genomic DNA. On the study's bioinformatics: Within the assay, amplification of reference gene primers was used to estimate how many nucleated cells each sample contained. To quantify the absolute abundance of each unique TCRbeta CDR3 rearrangement, sequence reads were collapsed and filtered. For each sample, productive Simpson clonality was calculated by taking the square root of Simpson's diversity index across productive rearrangements. Here the immuneACCESS table is served through TCRdb, limited to in-frame sequences with V and J called. Missing clones are a known gap in these copies; in checked studies unresolved V genes cover under half, and the rest lacks a known reason. That table supplies the V and J calls and clone size; D and trimming were determined from the DNA. Present in this sample are around 310,000 clones, about nine tenths of which were seen just once. The ten largest make up roughly an eighth of the sample.

V loses 6 bases at its end and J loses 8 bases; junction bases beyond the gene matches: 10. The CDR1 and CDR2 encoded by the germline V gene are SQVTM and ANQGSEA. The CDR3 covers 13 residues, taking in both the cysteine and the phenylalanine. Just CDR3 DNA is preserved here, 39 bases in frame from base 1. Whole blood was collected in K2EDTA tubes by collaborating institutions according to the institutions' own protocols. For TCRbeta analysis, collaborators shipped samples in one of three forms: frozen whole blood, isolated PBMCs, or DNA extracted from either of those sample types. The sequence joins TRBV29-1 to TRBJ1-2; the central 9 bases match TRBD1. This TCR derives from a woman between 55 and 75 years old with acute or convalescent COVID-19. The specimen was peripheral blood. CDR3 sequence: CSVTVTGGDGYTF. The DNA sequence is TGCAGCGTGACAGTAACAGGGGGCGACGGCTACACCTTC. This CDR3, with the reference TRBV29-1 and TRBJ1-2 proteins standing in past its ends, gives the full variable domain SAVISQKPSRDICQRGTSLTIQCQVDSQVTMMFWYRQQPGQSLTLIATANQGSEATYESGFVIDKFPISRPNLTFSTLTVSNMSPEDSSIYLCSVTVTGGDGYTFGSGTRLTVV.